The 12 T cell receptor beta chains presented below share a single source sample, sequenced in a study. Each CDR3 protein is one row after TCRdb ran MiXCR on the 5' RACE reads. The sample yields nearly 55,000 distinct CDR3 sequences, 24% seen once. The specimen was tumor-infiltrating naive CD4+ T cells sorted from the breast tumor. As to subset: naive CD4+ T cells, CD4+CD45RA+CD25-. The receptors shown here come from a female donor with breast cancer.

Of note for this clonotype: This may be a read error: a much more frequent sequence differs by one nucleotide. The chain uses TRBV7-2 and TRBJ2-5; D not resolved. Trimming stripped 5 bases from V and 3 bases from J, with 16 bases between. The CDR3 is made up of 15 amino acids. The germline CDR1 and CDR2 sequences are SGHTA and FQGNSA. The CDR3 loop is CASSTYTGREETQYF. As DNA, the CDR3 is TGTGCCAGCAGCACATATACCGGACGGGAAGAGACCCAGTACTTC. Variable domain in full (rest from reference TRBV7-2 and TRBJ2-5): GAGVSQSPSNKVTEKGKDVELRCDPISGHTALYWYRQSLGQGLEFLIYFQGNSAPDKSGLPSDRFSAERTGGSVSTLTIQRTQQEDSAVYLCASSTYTGREETQYFGPGTRLLVL.

The rearrangement links TRBV7-9 to TRBJ2-1; D may correspond to TRBD1 or TRBD2 (5 bases each). The CDR3 is made up of 13 amino acids. The V end was cut by 3 bases, the J end by 9 bases, with 12 bases between. Germline CDR1 SEHNR, CDR2 FQNEAQ (reference sequence). CDR3 sequence (DNA): TGTGCCAGCAGCTTGGGGACCCTCGGTGAGCAGTTCTTC. Its protein is CASSLGTLGEQFF.

This clonotype has more than one count but fewer than ten. Mismatch with germline at one junction end may stem from a read error. This chain joins TRBV28 and TRBJ1-5; D might be TRBD1 (6 bases). The germline gives CDR1 MDHEN, CDR2 SYDVKM. The CDR3 has 15 amino acids. This CDR3 reads CASSPLDRRNQAQHF. CDR3 nucleotide sequence: TGTGCCAGCAGTCCGCTGGACAGAAGGAATCAGGCCCAGCATTTT.

This clonotype was seen only a few times. The chain has TRBV5-1 and TRBJ2-5; D uncertain. The V and J ends lost 0 bases and 1 base respectively, with 7 bases between them. CDR3 length: 14 residues. Germline CDR1 is SGHRS and CDR2 is YFSETQ. The CDR3 region has the DNA TGCGCCAGCAGCTTGGAAGGCCTCCAAGAGACCCAGTACTTC. This gives the protein CASSLEGLQETQYF.

This clonotype was observed a few times. The gene calls are TRBV5-1 and TRBJ2-1; D is unresolved. The ends were cut back, 0 bases at V and 0 bases at J, with 7 bases in the middle. This CDR3 region has 15 residues. Germline V lookup: CDR1 SGHRS, CDR2 YFSETQ. This CDR3 reads CASSLVTTSYNEQFF. CDR3 nucleotides: TGCGCCAGCAGCTTGGTTACGACCTCCTACAATGAGCAGTTCTTC.

The V and J genes are TRBV2 and TRBJ2-1; D ambiguous. The CDR3 runs to 12 residues. Deletions cut 6 bases from V and 6 bases from J, with 9 bases between. Germline CDR1 and CDR2: SNHLY and FYNNEI. The CDR3 nucleotides are TGTGCCAGCAGAGGACCGGGCAATGAGCAGTTCTTC. Amino acids: CASRGPGNEQFF.

The chain carries TRBV11-1 and TRBJ1-1; D not certain. Looked up from germline, CDR1 is SGHAT and CDR2 is FQDESV (reference sequence). This CDR3 has 14 amino acids. Between the trimmed V and J ends, which lost 5 bases and 0 bases, there was a span of 10 bases. CDR3: CASSLGYMNTEAFF. The CDR3 region has the DNA TGTGCCAGCAGCCTCGGGTACATGAACACTGAAGCTTTCTTT.

The rearrangement uses TRBV20-1 and TRBJ2-7; D is perhaps TRBD2 (6 bases). Per the germline V gene, CDR1 is DFQATT and CDR2 is SNEGSKA (reference sequence). The CDR3 length is 12 residues. V lost 3 bases and J 3 bases, leaving 9 bases between the germline ends. DNA of the CDR3: TGCAGTGCTAGGGGGGGAGTCTACGAGCAGTACTTC. It specifies CSARGGVYEQYF.

V usage is TRBV5-1 and J usage is TRBJ1-1, with 8 bases matching TRBD1. J lost 1 base, V lost 2 bases, and 4 bases had no gene match. The CDR3 extends over 15 amino acids. Germline values: CDR1 SGHRS, CDR2 YFSETQ. CDR3 protein: CASSFSGTGNTEAFF. CDR3 bases: TGCGCCAGCAGCTTCTCCGGGACAGGGAACACTGAAGCTTTCTTT.

V and J are TRBV5-1 and TRBJ1-2, with D unclear. Germline CDR1 SGHRS, CDR2 YFSETQ. Trimming shortened V by 0 bases and J by 3 bases, and 9 bases separated the two germline ends. CDR3 length equals 14 residues. CDR3 loop: CASSLEDGYYGYTF. CDR3 nucleotides: TGCGCCAGCAGCTTGGAAGACGGATACTATGGCTACACCTTC. The variable domain in full, completed from reference TRBV5-1 and TRBJ1-2, reads KAGVTQTPRYLIKTRGQQVTLSCSPISGHRSVSWYQQTPGQGLQFLFEYFSETQRNKGNFPGRFSGRQFSNSRSEMNVSTLELGDSALYLCASSLEDGYYGYTFGSGTRLTVV.

This clonotype was detected a few times. V is TRBV10-1 and J is TRBJ1-4; D gene uncertain. Trimming took off 0 bases at V and 11 bases at J, with 10 bases between the two ends. CDR3 length: 13 amino acids. The germline gives CDR1 WNHNN, CDR2 SYGVQD (reference sequence). The CDR3 coding sequence is TGCGCCAGCAGTGAGTCCCGGTCCGGGAAACTGTTTTTT. This encodes CASSESRSGKLFF.

In the case of this clonotype: A much larger clone sits a single nucleotide away, making a read error possible. J is TRBJ2-3 and V is TRBV24-1, with TRBD2 matching over 14 bases. Germline loops: CDR1 KGHDR, CDR2 SFDVKD. CDR3 length: 18 residues. CDR3 in amino acids: CATGDRLTSGRARDTQYF. The CDR3 region has the DNA TGTGCCACCGGTGATCGCTTGACTAGCGGGAGGGCCAGGGATACGCAGTATTTT.